This entry lists 24 T cell receptor beta chains sequenced from one sample in a study of T cells in narcolepsy. The data were produced by immunoSEQ multiplex PCR, yet TCRdb's version contains in-frame clones alone and is incomplete. The sample records 9,500 to 12,000 clones, 85% to 95% being singletons. The source material was CD45RA- memory CD4+ T cells from PBMCs. These TCRs come from a human donor with narcolepsy.

J is TRBJ2-5 and V is TRBV18; D gene uncertain. V was pared by 3 bases and J by 4 bases, with 3 bases between. The CDR3 runs to 11 residues. Germline CDR1 and CDR2: KGHSH and LQKENI. The chain's CDR3 is CASSPGETQYF. In DNA, the CDR3 is TGTGCCAGCTCACCGGGAGAGACCCAGTACTTC.

The chain combines TRBV10-3 with TRBJ2-1; 12 nucleotides match TRBD2. This CDR3 has 14 residues. Germline V gene lookup returns CDR1 ENHRY and CDR2 SYGVKD. J gave up 8 bases and V 6 bases, and 5 bases lay outside the gene matches. CDR3 sequence reads: CAIRTSGSLDEQFF. CDR3 sequence (DNA): TGTGCCATCAGGACTAGCGGGAGCTTGGATGAGCAGTTCTTC.

Only a few counts were recorded for this clone. The J gene is TRBJ1-6, the V gene TRBV30; 8 nucleotides match TRBD1. The CDR3 consists of 16 residues. CDR1 and CDR2 from the germline V gene are GTSNPN and SVGIG (reference sequence). V trimming: 2 bases; J trimming: 7 bases; junction bases outside the gene matches: 10. The CDR3 bases are TGTGCCTGGAGTAGAGCCTTGGGACAGGTCAATTCACCCCTCCACTTT. Translated, it gives CAWSRALGQVNSPLHF.

This chain joins TRBV5-1 and TRBJ1-1, with D hard to call. Trimming removed 4 bases at V and 1 base at J, with 11 bases between. Germline V gives CDR1 SGHRS, CDR2 YFSETQ. This CDR3 region has 14 residues. CDR3 amino acids: CASSLNSANTEAFF. CDR3 coding DNA: TGCGCCAGCAGCCTCAATTCAGCGAACACTGAAGCTTTCTTT.

V is TRBV5-6 and J is TRBJ2-7, with 9 bases identical to TRBD1. With 3 bases clipped from V and 7 bases from J, the junction kept 8 bases outside the gene matches. CDR1 and CDR2 from the germline V gene are SGHDT and YYEEEE. CDR3 length equals 14 residues. The CDR3 sequence: CASSYRQGVSEQYF. The CDR3 coding sequence is TGTGCCAGCAGCTATAGACAGGGGGTGAGTGAGCAGTACTTC.

V and J are TRBV5-1 and TRBJ2-3; D is undetermined. The CDR3 length is 13 residues. V gave up 4 bases and J gave up 2 bases, with 8 bases separating them. CDR1 and CDR2 (germline): SGHRS, YFSETQ. CDR3 sequence: CASSPTPTDTQYF. The CDR3 DNA is TGCGCCAGCAGCCCTACACCCACAGATACGCAGTATTTT. The full variable domain, in which reference TRBV5-1 and TRBJ2-3 provide the parts outside the CDR3, is KAGVTQTPRYLIKTRGQQVTLSCSPISGHRSVSWYQQTPGQGLQFLFEYFSETQRNKGNFPGRFSGRQFSNSRSEMNVSTLELGDSALYLCASSPTPTDTQYFGPGTRLTVL.

CDR3: CASSPSTGTSGRAKNIQYF. The DNA for the CDR3 is TGCGCCAGCAGTCCGTCCACCGGGACTAGCGGGAGGGCCAAAAACATTCAGTACTTC. This chain links TRBV5-1 with TRBJ2-4; 15 bases line up with TRBD2. CDR3 size: 19 residues. With V trimmed by 5 bases and J by 1 base, 10 bases remained unmatched. Germline lookup yields CDR1 SGHRS and CDR2 YFSETQ.

The chain has TRBV5-1 and TRBJ1-2, with TRBD1 matching over 7 bases. This CDR3 has 14 residues. V was clipped by 0 bases and J by 4 bases; unmatched bases: 3. Looked up from germline, CDR1 is SGHRS and CDR2 is YFSETQ. Here the CDR3 reads CASSLGQGGYGYTF. For the CDR3, the DNA is TGCGCCAGCAGCTTGGGACAGGGAGGCTATGGCTACACCTTC.

This chain links TRBV7-9 with TRBJ2-1; 9 bases match TRBD1. Per the germline V gene, CDR1 is SEHNR and CDR2 is FQNEAQ (reference sequence). Unmatched junction bases numbered 10, after V lost 6 bases and J lost 7 bases. CDR3 length: 15 residues. The DNA for the CDR3 is TGTGCCAGCAGAAATAGGGACAGGGTTTGGAATGAGCAGTTCTTC. As protein: CASRNRDRVWNEQFF.

This clone was seen only once. The chain recombines TRBV5-4 with TRBJ1-4; 12 bases are a match to TRBD1. This CDR3 contains 18 residues. Trimming removed 5 bases from V and 0 bases from J; junction bases left unmatched: 8. CDR1 is SGHNT and CDR2 is YYREEE in the germline V gene (reference sequence). The chain's CDR3 is CASSRRDRGRATNEKLFF. CDR3 bases: TGTGCCAGCAGTCGGCGGGACAGGGGGCGGGCAACTAATGAAAAACTGTTTTTT.

Points on this clone: Sequence at one end of the junction differs from germline and may be a read error. The rearrangement uses TRBV7-7 and TRBJ2-3; either TRBD1 or TRBD2 may supply D (5 bases each). This CDR3 region has 17 residues. Germline V gene sequence: CDR1 SSHAT, CDR2 FNYEAQ (reference sequence). The CDR3 nucleotides are TGTGCTAGCAGCTTATTCCCGAGGGGCAGCCGGACAGATACGCAGTATTTT. As protein: CASSLFPRGSRTDTQYF.

This chain uses TRBV29-1 with TRBJ1-2; D unclear. This CDR3 spans 14 amino acids. The germline V gene has CDR1 SQVTM and CDR2 ANQGSEA. V lost 0 bases, J lost 13 bases, and 21 bases lay in between. The CDR3 region is CSVEDQVEVRSRTF. In DNA, the CDR3 is TGCAGCGTTGAAGATCAGGTGGAGGTGCGGTCTCGCACCTTC.

This clone was detected once. This chain uses TRBV15 with TRBJ2-1, with TRBD2 identical over 12 bases. Germline V gene data show CDR1 as LNHNV and CDR2 as YYDKDF (reference sequence). The CDR3 spans 17 residues. With 1 base clipped from V and 7 bases from J, the junction kept 8 bases outside the gene matches. CDR3 bases: TGTGCCACCAGCAGAGCTACAAGGACTAGCGGGAAAAATGAGCAGTTCTTC. Residues: CATSRATRTSGKNEQFF.

The V call is TRBV29-1, the J call TRBJ2-1, with D tentatively TRBD1 or TRBD2 (5 bases each). V lost 5 bases and J 10 bases, leaving 15 bases between the germline ends. The germline V gene has CDR1 SQVTM and CDR2 ANQGSEA. The CDR3 has 12 residues. The CDR3 bases are TGCAGCGTTCAACCAAGGGACCAGGAGCAGTTCTTC. Translation: CSVQPRDQEQFF.

CDR3 sequence: CASSPGDRGENTQYF. CDR3 nucleotides: TGTGCCAGCTCACCAGGGGACAGGGGAGAAAATACGCAGTATTTT. The chain has TRBV18 and TRBJ2-3; 10 bases map to TRBD1. CDR1 and CDR2 (germline): KGHSH, LQKENI. The V segment lost 2 bases and the J segment 7 bases; nucleotides outside the gene matches: 6. This CDR3 contains 15 residues.

This rearrangement joins TRBV6-1 to TRBJ2-7; D possibly uses TRBD1 or TRBD2 (5 bases each). Deletions cut 5 bases from V and 4 bases from J, with 18 bases between. Per germline, CDR1 MNHNS and CDR2 SASEGT. There are 15 residues in the CDR3. In DNA form, the CDR3 reads TGTGCCAGCAGTTCCCGGGACCCAGTGGGATACGAGCAGTACTTC. It specifies CASSSRDPVGYEQYF.

The rearrangement uses TRBV7-9 and TRBJ2-5; D possibly corresponds to TRBD1 (6 bases). The V gene lost 2 bases and the J gene lost 5 bases, with 15 bases spanning the gap. Germline V gene lookup returns CDR1 SEHNR and CDR2 FQNEAQ (reference sequence). This CDR3 region has 15 residues. CDR3 nucleotides: TGTGCCAGCAGCTTAAATCCAGGGGCTGGGGAGACCCAGTACTTC. Residues: CASSLNPGAGETQYF.

The rearrangement links TRBV10-2 to TRBJ1-1, with D perhaps matching TRBD1 (6 bases). This CDR3 is 15 amino acids long. Germline CDR1 is WSHSY and CDR2 is SAAADI. Between the trimmed V and J ends, which lost 4 bases and 5 bases, there was a span of 17 bases. CDR3 DNA: TGCGCCAGCAGTGGCTTCATGACTCAGGGGACTGAAGCTTTCTTT. Encoded protein: CASSGFMTQGTEAFF.

This sequence joins TRBV4-1 and TRBJ1-3, with D perhaps matching TRBD1 (6 bases). CDR1 MGHRA and CDR2 YSYEKL come from the germline V gene. V gave up 2 bases and J gave up 4 bases, with 15 bases separating them. The CDR3 is made up of 16 amino acids. The CDR3 DNA reads TGCGCCAGCAGCCAACGACGTACCACAGGGGGAAACACCATATATTTT. Translating it yields CASSQRRTTGGNTIYF.

This chain uses TRBV16 with TRBJ1-1, with a weak D call TRBD1 (6 bases). V was cut by 4 bases and J by 1 base, with 10 bases left in between. The CDR3 covers 14 residues. From germline, CDR1 is KGHSY and CDR2 FQNENV. CDR3 nucleotide sequence: TGTGCCAGCAGCCTCTTGGGACAGAACACTGAAGCTTTCTTT. Amino acid sequence: CASSLLGQNTEAFF.

V usage is TRBV15 and J usage is TRBJ2-7, with no clear D. The germline V and J ends were trimmed by 7 bases and 6 bases, with 13 bases remaining between them. The CDR3 covers 12 residues. CDR1 LNHNV and CDR2 YYDKDF come from the germline V gene (reference sequence). The chain's CDR3 is CATIEVAFEQYF. DNA for the CDR3: TGTGCCACCATAGAGGTAGCCTTCGAGCAGTACTTC.

The J gene is TRBJ1-5, the V gene TRBV7-8; D not resolved. CDR3 length: 14 amino acids. Looked up from germline, CDR1 is SGHVS and CDR2 is FQNEAQ. V lost 8 bases to trimming and J lost 7 bases, with 18 bases between them. As DNA, the CDR3 is TGTGCCAGCTCAAGAGCGGGGATTGACCAGCCCCAGCATTTT. Protein product: CASSRAGIDQPQHF. The variable domain in full, completed from reference TRBV7-8 and TRBJ1-5, reads GAGVSQSPRYKVAKRGQDVALRCDPISGHVSLFWYQQALGQGPEFLTYFQNEAQLDKSGLPSDRFFAERPEGSVSTLKIQRTQQEDSAVYLCASSRAGIDQPQHFGDGTRLSIL.

This rearrangement joins TRBV6-1 to TRBJ2-5, with D possibly being TRBD1 (8 bases). The CDR3 has 14 amino acids. Germline V gene sequence: CDR1 MNHNS, CDR2 SASEGT. V was cut by 5 bases and J by 7 bases, with 17 bases left in between. The CDR3 DNA is TGTGCCAGCAGTTCCGGACAGGGAGGGGTGACCCAGTACTTC. It is translated as CASSSGQGGVTQYF.

The genes are TRBV19 and TRBJ2-5; 7 bases are a match to TRBD1. The J call is doubtful: the DNA matches TRBJ2-7 better. Looked up from germline, CDR1 is LNHDA and CDR2 is SQIVND (reference sequence). CDR3 length: 14 residues. The CDR3 loop reads CASSADPGGTEQYF. CDR3 nucleotide sequence: TGTGCCAGTAGTGCCGACCCAGGGGGAACCGAGCAGTACTTC.